These 8 T cell receptor beta chains were sequenced from one sample in a study of T cells in Graves' hyperthyroidism and ophthalmopathy. RNA transcripts were the template for amplifying TCR beta CDR3 regions. HTBI primers drove first-round RT-PCR of the TCR CDR3. MiXCR was run by TCRdb on the multiplex PCR reads, yielding one entry per CDR3 protein. The repertoire includes a few hundred thousand distinct CDR3 sequences, more than 11% of them detected once, and around 5.4% sits in the top ten. Specimen: blood. The receptors derive from a woman in her twenties or thirties with Graves' hyperthyroidism that later progressed to Graves' ophthalmopathy.

This clonotype was recorded at least ten times. Here the CDR3 DNA reads TGCGCCAGCAGCTTGTTGCTAGCGGGGGGAAGAAATGAGCAGTTCTTC. Its translation: CASSLLLAGGRNEQFF. The genes are TRBV5-1 and TRBJ2-1; TRBD2 matches at 11 bases. Germline values: CDR1 SGHRS, CDR2 YFSETQ. V gave up 1 base and J gave up 7 bases; unmatched junction bases: 7. The CDR3 is made up of 16 amino acids.

To note about this clonotype: This may arise from a read error, as a much more abundant clone is one base away. The rearrangement uses TRBV30 and TRBJ1-5; the D gene is possibly TRBD1 (5 bases). CDR3 length: 14 residues. Germline assignment: CDR1 GTSNPN and CDR2 SVGIG (reference sequence). V lost 4 bases to trimming and J lost 0 bases, with 10 bases between them. The CDR3 spells CAWNVGHSNQPQHF. CDR3 nucleotides: TGTGCCTGGAATGTGGGGCATAGCAATCAGCCCCAGCATTTT.

This clonotype has a handful of counts. The rearrangement uses TRBV5-4 and TRBJ2-5; D may be TRBD2 (7 bases). The V gene's germline CDR1 is SGHNT and CDR2 YYREEE (reference sequence). The CDR3 extends over 14 amino acids. The V gene lost 6 bases and the J gene lost 7 bases, with 19 bases spanning the gap. CDR3 residues: CASTPSGGGGTQYF. The DNA for the CDR3 is TGTGCCAGCACCCCTAGCGGAGGGGGGGGGACCCAGTACTTC.

In its sample, this clonotype was seen many times. The chain uses TRBV6-5 and TRBJ2-3; 15 bases fit TRBD2. Looked up from germline, CDR1 is MNHEY and CDR2 is SVGAGI. V lost 2 bases and J lost 0; bases outside the gene matches: 3. The CDR3 consists of 18 residues. This chain's CDR3 is CASSYGLAGGISTDTQYF. CDR3 in DNA: TGTGCCAGCAGTTACGGACTAGCGGGAGGGATTAGCACAGATACGCAGTATTTT.

The gene calls are TRBV20-1 and TRBJ2-3; unclear D gene. Germline CDR1 DFQATT, CDR2 SNEGSKA (reference sequence). The CDR3 has 10 amino acids. Between the trimmed V and J ends, which lost 2 bases and 11 bases, there was a span of 8 bases. This CDR3 is CSARRLEQYF. The CDR3 DNA reads as TGCAGTGCTAGAAGGCTGGAGCAGTATTTT.

This clonotype was seen ten or more times. V usage is TRBV6-1 and J usage is TRBJ2-7, with 8 bases matching TRBD2. Germline CDR1 and CDR2: MNHNS and SASEGT. Trimming took 8 bases from V and 3 from J; bases not matched to a gene: 12. The CDR3 is 15 amino acids. The CDR3 region has the DNA TGTGCCAGCCAACCTTATAGCGGGACTAGCTACGAGCAGTACTTC. Its protein is CASQPYSGTSYEQYF.

The chain combines TRBV4-1 with TRBJ1-3; D is uncertain. In germline, CDR1 is MGHRA, CDR2 YSYEKL. This CDR3 has 15 residues. Trimming took off 0 bases at V and 1 base at J, with 7 bases between the two ends. CDR3 nucleotide sequence: TGCGCCAGCAGCCAAGAGGTTGTTTCTGGAAACACCATATATTTT. It codes for CASSQEVVSGNTIYF.

This clonotype was counted many times. The chain uses TRBV20-1 and TRBJ2-7; 7 nucleotides match TRBD2. CDR1 and CDR2 (germline): DFQATT, SNEGSKA (reference sequence). J was trimmed by 4 bases and V by 1 base; bases with no gene match: 10. The CDR3 contains 15 residues. CDR3 nucleotides: TGCAGTGCTAGAGGATTCGGGACTACACTTTACGAGCAGTACTTC. This sequence encodes CSARGFGTTLYEQYF.